This passage covers 20 T cell receptor beta chains from one sample sequenced in a study of regulatory T cells in long-lasting Graves disease. Building the TCR beta libraries relied on iRepertoire HTBI primers, and CDR3 regions underwent Arm-PCR. Each CDR3 protein is one row after TCRdb ran MiXCR on the multiplex PCR reads. The data contain under 800,000 distinct CDR3 sequences, under 20% of them singletons. The time point is: newly diagnosed GD, antithyroid drugs for less than 3 months. Preparation of the TCR library used RNA extracted from PBMCs. This sample also belongs to another study, concerning T cells in Graves' hyperthyroidism and ophthalmopathy.

Sequences were derived from peripheral blood mononuclear cells (PBMCs), sampled at new diagnosis, from a patient treated with antithyroid drugs. The receptors come from a woman in her thirties with Graves disease.

This clonotype was observed a few times. The chain combines TRBV5-5 with TRBJ2-5; D uncertain. The CDR3 loop spans 15 amino acids. V lost 4 bases, J lost 5 bases, and 18 bases lay in between. Germline CDR1 is SGHKS and CDR2 is YYEKEE (reference sequence). CDR3 sequence: CASSTEVLTVETQYF. The DNA for the CDR3 is TGTGCCAGCAGCACCGAGGTCTTAACGGTGGAGACCCAGTACTTC.

This clonotype was counted ten times or more. The chain joins TRBV12-3 or TRBV12-4 to TRBJ2-1, with TRBD2 matching 15 bases. The CDR3 contains 16 residues. V lost 3 bases, J lost 9 bases, and 6 bases stayed unmatched. In DNA form, the CDR3 reads TGTGCCAGCAGTTTCGGACTAGCGGGAGGGCCAGGTGAGCAGTTCTTC. This gives the protein CASSFGLAGGPGEQFF.

The chain carries TRBV7-3 and TRBJ2-2; no firm D call. The V and J ends lost 6 bases and 2 bases respectively, with 10 bases between them. CDR1 and CDR2 (germline): SGHTA, FQGTGA. This CDR3 spans 14 amino acids. The CDR3 DNA is TGTGCCAGCAGTGGTAACACCAACACCGGGGAGCTGTTTTTT. Translation: CASSGNTNTGELFF.

The chain combines TRBV6-1 with TRBJ2-7, with D possibly being TRBD1 or TRBD2 (6 bases each). Germline V gene sequence: CDR1 MNHNS, CDR2 SASEGT. This CDR3 contains 13 residues. The V and J ends lost 2 bases and 2 bases respectively, with 7 bases between them. The CDR3 sequence: CASSERGAYEQYF. CDR3 DNA sequence: TGTGCCAGCAGTGAAAGGGGGGCCTACGAGCAGTACTTC.

The chain joins TRBV6-1 to TRBJ2-1; TRBD2 might be the D (5 bases). The germline gives CDR1 MNHNS, CDR2 SASEGT. The CDR3 loop spans 15 amino acids. The ends were cut back, 8 bases at V and 2 bases at J, with 16 bases in the middle. CDR3 nucleotide sequence: TGTGCCAGCGGCCCCCACGACGGGGCCTACAATGAGCAGTTCTTC. Amino acids: CASGPHDGAYNEQFF.

This chain connects TRBV5-1 to TRBJ2-4, with a weak D call TRBD1 (5 bases). This CDR3 spans 14 amino acids. Trimming shortened V by 0 bases and J by 9 bases, and 13 bases separated the two germline ends. In germline, CDR1 is SGHRS, CDR2 YFSETQ. Written as DNA, the CDR3 is TGCGCCAGCAGCTTGGAAGGGGATGGCGGCATTCAGTACTTC. As protein: CASSLEGDGGIQYF.

A note on this clonotype: A much bigger clone sits one base away, suggesting this may be a read error. V gene TRBV7-9 combines with J gene TRBJ2-1; D assignment may be TRBD1 or TRBD2 (5 bases each). CDR3 size: 13 residues. Germline V gene lookup returns CDR1 SEHNR and CDR2 FQNEAQ (reference sequence). CDR3: CASSWDGYNEEFF. The CDR3 nucleotides are TGTGCCAGCAGCTGGGACGGTTACAATGAGGAGTTCTTC. The full variable domain, in which reference TRBV7-9 and TRBJ2-1 provide the parts outside the CDR3, is DTGVSQNPRHKITKRGQNVTFRCDPISEHNRLYWYRQTLGQGPEFLTYFQNEAQLEKSRLLSDRFSAERPKGSFSTLEIQRTEQGDSAMYLCASSWDGYNEEFFGPGTRLTVL.

The chain recombines TRBV27 with TRBJ2-7, with D perhaps matching TRBD2 (5 bases). The CDR3 has 15 residues. V lost 4 bases and J lost 2, with 15 bases in between. CDR1 and CDR2 (germline): MNHEY, SMNVEV (reference sequence). The CDR3 nucleotides are TGTGCCAGCAGTTCCTTAGGGAGCAATACCTACGAGCAGTACTTC. Its protein product is CASSSLGSNTYEQYF.

This clonotype was observed a few times. In DNA, the CDR3 is TGTGCCACCAGTCGGTCCTCAGGGGGCTACGAGCAGTACTTC. Its translation is CATSRSSGGYEQYF. The chain joins TRBV24-1 to TRBJ2-7, with 7 bases that match TRBD1. V shed 6 bases and J 3 bases; nucleotides not matched to a gene: 7. CDR3 length equals 14 residues. Looked up from germline, CDR1 is KGHDR and CDR2 is SFDVKD.

This clonotype was recorded at least ten times. As DNA, the CDR3 is TGTGCCAGCAGCCCCCGACAGTCCTATGGCTACACCTTC. This gives the protein CASSPRQSYGYTF. The V call is TRBV7-2, the J call TRBJ1-2, with D possibly being TRBD1 (5 bases). This CDR3 is 13 amino acids long. Germline loops: CDR1 SGHTA, CDR2 FQGNSA. V lost 5 bases and J 4 bases, leaving 11 bases between the germline ends. The whole variable domain, filled in from reference TRBV7-2 and TRBJ1-2, reads GAGVSQSPSNKVTEKGKDVELRCDPISGHTALYWYRQSLGQGLEFLIYFQGNSAPDKSGLPSDRFSAERTGGSVSTLTIQRTQQEDSAVYLCASSPRQSYGYTFGSGTRLTVV.

This clonotype was detected many times. V usage is TRBV6-1 and J usage is TRBJ1-1; a possible D gene is TRBD1 (6 bases). The germline V gene encodes CDR1 MNHNS and CDR2 SASEGT. This CDR3 has 15 residues. V lost 6 bases, J lost 10 bases, and 24 bases lay in between. The CDR3 loop reads CASRRSGGRGGGAFF. The CDR3 DNA follows: TGTGCCAGCAGGCGCTCCGGGGGCAGGGGTGGGGGAGCTTTCTTT.

The table lists this clonotype with a few counts. This sequence joins TRBV27 and TRBJ1-1; D not certain. CDR3 length equals 13 residues. With 5 bases removed from V and 9 bases from J, the gap between germline ends came to 16 bases. The germline CDR1 and CDR2 sequences are MNHEY and SMNVEV (reference sequence). In DNA, the CDR3 is TGTGCCAGCAGTCCCCCGGCCCCGAAAAAAGCTTTCTTT. This sequence encodes CASSPPAPKKAFF.

In this sample, this clonotype turned up many times. The gene calls are TRBV7-2 and TRBJ2-5; D is perhaps TRBD1 (6 bases). The CDR3 runs to 13 residues. The ends were cut back, 6 bases at V and 4 bases at J, with 12 bases in the middle. Germline CDR1 SGHTA, CDR2 FQGNSA. CDR3 residues: CASSLSGVETQYF. The CDR3 DNA sequence: TGTGCCAGCAGTCTATCAGGGGTAGAGACCCAGTACTTC.

This clonotype was seen a handful of times. Sequence at one end of the junction differs from germline and may be a read error. This chain connects TRBV12-3 or TRBV12-4 to TRBJ2-1; D may be TRBD2 (5 bases). CDR3 size: 12 residues. CDR3 nucleotides: TGTGCCAGCAAAATATCCGGGAATGAGCAGCTCTTC. It translates to CASKISGNEQLF.

This clonotype was observed a handful of times. The chain links TRBV5-1 to TRBJ2-1; D is uncertain. The length of the CDR3 is 15 residues. Germline CDR1 SGHRS, CDR2 YFSETQ. V was shortened by 0 bases and J by 10 bases, with 17 bases between the two germline ends. The CDR3 DNA is TGCGCCAGCAGCTTGGCGCTTCCTGGGCAGCACGAGCAGTTCTTC. Protein product: CASSLALPGQHEQFF. The full variable domain, completed using reference TRBV5-1 and TRBJ2-1, is KAGVTQTPRYLIKTRGQQVTLSCSPISGHRSVSWYQQTPGQGLQFLFEYFSETQRNKGNFPGRFSGRQFSNSRSEMNVSTLELGDSALYLCASSLALPGQHEQFFGPGTRLTVL.

The chain links TRBV18 to TRBJ2-5; D might be TRBD1 (6 bases). This CDR3 region has 14 residues. V lost 5 bases to trimming and J lost 2 bases, with 12 bases between them. The germline V gene has CDR1 KGHSH and CDR2 LQKENI. The CDR3 nucleotides are TGTGCCAGCTCAACCGGACAGCTGCAAGAGACCCAGTACTTC. It codes for CASSTGQLQETQYF.

The sample holds many counts of this clonotype. This chain joins TRBV12-3 or TRBV12-4 and TRBJ2-5; D gene uncertain. This CDR3 is 12 amino acids long. Trimming cost V 4 bases and J 3 bases, with 6 bases left between them. In nucleotides, the CDR3 is TGTGCCAGCAGTTCAAAAGAAGAGACCCAGTACTTC. Protein sequence: CASSSKEETQYF.

This clonotype was observed a single time. This chain links TRBV20-1 with TRBJ2-7; the D gene could be TRBD1 or TRBD2 (5 bases each). V gave up 0 bases and J gave up 3 bases, with 15 bases separating them. The CDR3 extends over 15 amino acids. Looked up from germline, CDR1 is DFQATT and CDR2 is SNEGSKA (reference sequence). The CDR3 loop is CSARDGAGPGYEQYF. The CDR3 nucleotides are TGCAGTGCTAGAGACGGGGCAGGGCCCGGCTACGAGCAGTACTTC.

This clonotype has ten or more counts. The chain uses TRBV3-1 and TRBJ1-5; D remains ambiguous. The CDR3 totals 15 residues. CDR1 is LGHDT, CDR2 YNNKEL, per germline (reference sequence). V was cut by 0 bases and J by 3 bases, with 9 bases left in between. The CDR3 DNA is TGTGCCAGCAGCCAAGACCCCCAGCCCAATCAGCCCCAGCATTTT. Translation gives CASSQDPQPNQPQHF.

Regarding this clonotype: This may stem from a read error, because a much larger clone lies one nucleotide away. The chain has TRBV27 and TRBJ2-5; 10 bases fit TRBD2. The DNA end is a closer match to TRBJ2-7, so the J assignment may be wrong. The CDR3 sequence is 18 residues long. The germline V gene has CDR1 MNHEY and CDR2 SMNVEV (reference sequence). In DNA, the CDR3 is TGTGCCAGCAGTTTATCGCCTGGAGCGGGAGGGCCCATCGGCGAGCAGTACTTC. Translated, it gives CASSLSPGAGGPIGEQYF.